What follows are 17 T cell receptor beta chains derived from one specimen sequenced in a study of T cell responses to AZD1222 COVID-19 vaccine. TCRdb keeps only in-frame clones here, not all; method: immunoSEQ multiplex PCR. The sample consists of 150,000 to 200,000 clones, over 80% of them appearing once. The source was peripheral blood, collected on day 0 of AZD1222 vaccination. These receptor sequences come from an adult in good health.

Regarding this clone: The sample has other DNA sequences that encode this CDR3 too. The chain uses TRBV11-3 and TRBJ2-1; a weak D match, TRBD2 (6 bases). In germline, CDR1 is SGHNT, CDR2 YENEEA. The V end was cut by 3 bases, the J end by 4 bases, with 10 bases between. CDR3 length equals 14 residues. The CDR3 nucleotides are TGTGCCAGCAGCTTGGACGGGGGTTACAATGAGCAGTTCTTC. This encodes CASSLDGGYNEQFF.

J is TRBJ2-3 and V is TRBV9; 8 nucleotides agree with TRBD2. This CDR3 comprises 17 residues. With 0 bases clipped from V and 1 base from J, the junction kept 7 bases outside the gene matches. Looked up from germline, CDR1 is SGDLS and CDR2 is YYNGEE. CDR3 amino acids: CASSVGGSGIRTDTQYF. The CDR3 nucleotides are TGTGCCAGCAGCGTAGGGGGTAGCGGGATCCGCACAGATACGCAGTATTTT.

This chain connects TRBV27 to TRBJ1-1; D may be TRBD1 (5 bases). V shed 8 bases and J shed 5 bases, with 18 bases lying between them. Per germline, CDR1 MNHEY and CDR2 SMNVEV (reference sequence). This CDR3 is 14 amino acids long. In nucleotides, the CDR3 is TGTGCCAGCCGGGGTGGACTCGAGGGGACTGAAGCTTTCTTT. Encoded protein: CASRGGLEGTEAFF.

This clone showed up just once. The CDR3 nucleotides read TGTGCCAGCAGCAGGACAGGGATTAACTATGGCTACACCTTC. Its translation is CASSRTGINYGYTF. The chain couples TRBV7-2 to TRBJ1-2; TRBD1 matches 8 bases. After removal of 5 bases from V and 1 base from J, the junction contained 3 bases not matched to a gene. This CDR3 comprises 14 residues. The germline CDR1 and CDR2 sequences are SGHTA and FQGNSA.

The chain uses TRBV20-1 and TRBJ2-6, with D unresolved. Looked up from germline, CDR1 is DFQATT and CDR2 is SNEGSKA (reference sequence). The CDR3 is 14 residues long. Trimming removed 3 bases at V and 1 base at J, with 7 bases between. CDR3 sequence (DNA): TGCAGTGCTAGTGATGCGTCTGGGGCCAACGTCCTGACTTTC. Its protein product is CSASDASGANVLTF.

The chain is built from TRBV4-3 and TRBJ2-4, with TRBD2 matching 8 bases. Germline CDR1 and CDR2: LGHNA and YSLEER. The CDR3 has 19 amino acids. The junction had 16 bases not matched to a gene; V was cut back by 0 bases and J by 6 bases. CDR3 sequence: CASSQEVAGRAFTGNIQYF. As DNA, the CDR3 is TGCGCCAGCAGCCAAGAAGTTGCCGGGAGGGCCTTCACAGGAAACATTCAGTACTTC.

The CDR3 is CASSLAQLATNEKLFF. CDR3 nucleotides: TGTGCCAGCAGTTTAGCACAGCTGGCAACTAATGAAAAACTGTTTTTT. V is TRBV28 and J is TRBJ1-4; D gene uncertain. The V gene lost 2 bases and the J gene lost 0 bases, with 10 bases spanning the gap. The CDR3 loop spans 16 amino acids. Germline CDR1 and CDR2: MDHEN and SYDVKM.

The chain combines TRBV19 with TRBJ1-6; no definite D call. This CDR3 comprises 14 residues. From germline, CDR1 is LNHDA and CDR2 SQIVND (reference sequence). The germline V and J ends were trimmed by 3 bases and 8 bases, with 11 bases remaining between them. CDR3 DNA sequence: TGTGCCAGTAGTATGGTCCGTGGGGATTCACCCCTCCACTTT. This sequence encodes CASSMVRGDSPLHF.

The CDR3 DNA reads as TGCGCCAGCGCGGACAGACTAAATGAAAAACTGTTTTTT. This sequence encodes CASADRLNEKLFF. The chain carries TRBV5-1 and TRBJ1-4, with D perhaps TRBD1 (6 bases). The CDR3 is 13 amino acids. The V and J ends lost 7 bases and 5 bases respectively, with 12 bases between them. Germline V gene lookup returns CDR1 SGHRS and CDR2 YFSETQ.

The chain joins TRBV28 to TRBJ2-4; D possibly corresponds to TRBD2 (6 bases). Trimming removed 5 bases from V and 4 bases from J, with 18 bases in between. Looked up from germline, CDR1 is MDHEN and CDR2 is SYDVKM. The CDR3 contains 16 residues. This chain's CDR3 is CASSISPGVRKNIQYF. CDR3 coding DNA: TGTGCCAGCAGTATCTCTCCGGGAGTCCGTAAAAACATTCAGTACTTC.

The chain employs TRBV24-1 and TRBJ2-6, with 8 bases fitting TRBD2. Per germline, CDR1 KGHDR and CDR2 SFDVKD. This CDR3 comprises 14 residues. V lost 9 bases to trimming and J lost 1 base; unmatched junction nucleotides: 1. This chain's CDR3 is CATRGGSGANVLTF. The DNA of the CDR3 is TGTGCCACCCGCGGGGGGTCTGGGGCCAACGTCCTGACTTTC.

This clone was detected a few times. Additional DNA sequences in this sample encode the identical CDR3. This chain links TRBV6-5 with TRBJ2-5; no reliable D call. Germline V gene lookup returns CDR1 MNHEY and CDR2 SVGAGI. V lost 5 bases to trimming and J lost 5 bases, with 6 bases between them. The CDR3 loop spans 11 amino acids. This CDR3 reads CASSPGETQYF. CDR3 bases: TGTGCCAGCAGTCCTGGGGAGACCCAGTACTTC.

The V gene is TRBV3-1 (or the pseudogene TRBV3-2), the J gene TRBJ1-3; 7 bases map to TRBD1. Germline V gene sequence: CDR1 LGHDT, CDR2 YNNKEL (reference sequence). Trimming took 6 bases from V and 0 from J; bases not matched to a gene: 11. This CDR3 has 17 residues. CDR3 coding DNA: TGTGCCAGCAGACCGGACAGGCAAGAAGGCTCTGGAAACACCATATATTTT. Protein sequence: CASRPDRQEGSGNTIYF.

The CDR3 reads CASSPSGRLHNEQFF. Written as DNA, the CDR3 is TGTGCCAGCAGCCCTAGCGGGAGGCTTCACAATGAGCAGTTCTTC. The chain is built from TRBV6-2 or TRBV6-3 and TRBJ2-1, with 11 positions matching TRBD2. This CDR3 contains 15 residues. The germline gives CDR1 MNHEY, CDR2 SVGEGT. Germline trimming cut 6 bases from V and 5 bases from J; bases unmatched to any gene: 6.

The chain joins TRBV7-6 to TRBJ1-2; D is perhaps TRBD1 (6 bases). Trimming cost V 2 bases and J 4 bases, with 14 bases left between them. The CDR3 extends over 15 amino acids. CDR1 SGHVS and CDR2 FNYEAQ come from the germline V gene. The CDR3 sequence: CASSLSGQTVYGYTF. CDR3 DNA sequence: TGTGCCAGCAGCTTATCGGGACAAACCGTCTATGGCTACACCTTC.

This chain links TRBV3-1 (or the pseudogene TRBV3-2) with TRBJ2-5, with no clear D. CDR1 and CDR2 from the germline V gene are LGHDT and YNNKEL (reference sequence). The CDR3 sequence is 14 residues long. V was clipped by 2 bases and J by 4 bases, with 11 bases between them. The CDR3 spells CASSQSVRAETQYF. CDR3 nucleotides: TGTGCCAGCAGCCAATCCGTTAGGGCAGAGACCCAGTACTTC.

CDR3 bases: TGTGCCAGCAGAAAAGGGCTGATCTCTGGAAACACCATATATTTT. This sequence encodes CASRKGLISGNTIYF. J is TRBJ1-3 and V is TRBV6-5, with D uncertain. V was clipped by 6 bases and J by 0 bases, with 12 bases between them. Germline V lookup: CDR1 MNHEY, CDR2 SVGAGI. The CDR3 loop spans 15 amino acids.